Listed here is a single T cell receptor beta chain. Its antigen is not yet known. The input lacks base qualities; no much larger clone sits a single base away. V loses 4 bases at its end and J loses 11 bases; junction bases beyond the gene matches: 8. The germline V gene yields SGHRS for CDR1 and YFSETQ for CDR2. Taken from cysteine to phenylalanine, the CDR3 has 12 residues. The kept DNA is CDR3 alone, 36 bases in frame from the first base. The sample comes from a study of blood T cell repertoires in COVID-19 (TCRdb year 2020). In the study overall: Samples from collaborators originated in the United States, Italy and Spain and spanned both the acute and convalescent phases of COVID-19. A de-identified subject ID, COVID-19 status, age in years and sex were almost always included in the sample metadata. Deeply sampled blood TCRbeta repertoires from subjects exposed to, actively infected with, or recovered from COVID-19 were included in the dataset. HLA class I and class II types, where available, came from metadata supplied by the sample provider rather than from assay-based typing. The repertoires were released in a freely available public database intended as a resource for research on the immune response to SARS-CoV-2. The prospective study material was composed of cDNA or gDNA derived from T cells, B-cell-depleted T cells, or PBMCs. Samples were obtained from the ongoing ImmuneRACE study (first 160 participants) and from about 1,300 subjects provided by 6 global collaborators. Study-wide findings and limitations: Clinical and demographic metadata were provided uncurated, with the amount varying by source and participant.

A second Seattle source provided samples from volunteer blood donors who had recovered from COVID-19. The collaborating institutions used their own protocols to collect whole blood in K2EDTA tubes. For TCRbeta analysis, collaborators shipped samples in one of three forms: frozen whole blood, isolated PBMCs, or DNA extracted from either of those sample types. TCRbeta CDR3 regions were amplified from genomic DNA by means of the immunoSEQ Assay, a bias-controlled multiplex PCR. For the original study's pipeline: Nucleated cell counts per sample were estimated from amplification of reference gene primers within the assay. Sequence reads were collapsed and filtered to measure the absolute abundance of every unique TCRbeta CDR3 rearrangement. For each sample, productive Simpson clonality was calculated as the square root of Simpson's diversity index over productive rearrangements. TCRdb mirrors the immuneACCESS table, restricted to in-frame sequences. Some clones are absent from its copies; in checked studies, under half trace to an unresolved V gene, and the reason for the others is unknown. That table supplies the V and J calls and clone size; D and trimming were determined from the DNA. The sample profile shows approximately 88,000 clones; over 70% of them were found once. Nearly 9% of the sample belongs to the ten largest clones.

The material sequenced was peripheral blood. The chain employs TRBV5-1 and TRBJ1-1; the junction holds 7 bases that match TRBD1. The source is a man between 45 and 60 years old who had recovered from COVID-19. The nucleotides read TGCGCCAGCAGCCGTGACAGGGAAGAGGCTTTCTTT. This translates into CASSRDREEAFF.